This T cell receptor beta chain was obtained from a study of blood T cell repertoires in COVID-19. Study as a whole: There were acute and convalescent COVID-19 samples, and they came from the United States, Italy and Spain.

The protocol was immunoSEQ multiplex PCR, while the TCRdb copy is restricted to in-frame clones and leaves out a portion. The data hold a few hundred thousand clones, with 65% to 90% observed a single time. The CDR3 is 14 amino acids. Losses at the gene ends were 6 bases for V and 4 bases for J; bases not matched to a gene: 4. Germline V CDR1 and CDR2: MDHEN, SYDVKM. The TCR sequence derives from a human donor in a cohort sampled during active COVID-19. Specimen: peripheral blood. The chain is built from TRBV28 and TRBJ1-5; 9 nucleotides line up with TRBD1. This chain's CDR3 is CASRKTGGNQPQHF. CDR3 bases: TGTGCCAGCAGGAAGACAGGGGGTAATCAGCCCCAGCATTTT. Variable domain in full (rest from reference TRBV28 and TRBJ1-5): DVKVTQSSRYLVKRTGEKVFLECVQDMDHENMFWYRQDPGLGLRLIYFSYDVKMKEKGDIPEGYSVSREKKERFSLILESASTNQTSMYLCASRKTGGNQPQHFGDGTRLSIL.